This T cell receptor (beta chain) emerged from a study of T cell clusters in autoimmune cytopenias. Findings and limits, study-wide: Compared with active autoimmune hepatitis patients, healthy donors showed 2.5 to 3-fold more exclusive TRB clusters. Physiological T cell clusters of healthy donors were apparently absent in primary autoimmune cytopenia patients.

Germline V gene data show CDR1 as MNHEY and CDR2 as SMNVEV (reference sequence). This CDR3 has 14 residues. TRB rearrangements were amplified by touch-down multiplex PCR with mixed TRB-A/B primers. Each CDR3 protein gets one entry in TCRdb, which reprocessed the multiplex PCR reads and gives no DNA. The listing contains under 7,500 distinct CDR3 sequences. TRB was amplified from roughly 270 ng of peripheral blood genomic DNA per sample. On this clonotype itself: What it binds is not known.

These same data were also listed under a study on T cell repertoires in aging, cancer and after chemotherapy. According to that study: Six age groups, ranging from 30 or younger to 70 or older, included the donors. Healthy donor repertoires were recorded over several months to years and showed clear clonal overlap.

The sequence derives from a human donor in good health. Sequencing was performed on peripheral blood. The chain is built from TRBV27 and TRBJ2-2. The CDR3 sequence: CASSRVGMPGELFF.